This passage covers 14 T cell receptor beta chains from one sample sequenced in a study of blood T cell repertoires in COVID-19. Measured with immunoSEQ multiplex PCR; TCRdb has only the in-frame clones, and not every one. The sample includes 43,000 or so clones, about four fifths of them seen just once. Material: peripheral blood. The receptors were gathered from a man aged 55 to 70 with active COVID-19.

The rearrangement links TRBV19 to TRBJ2-7, with 10 bases that match TRBD1. The J segment lost 1 base and the V segment lost 3 bases, leaving 6 bases of the junction unmatched. CDR3 length equals 16 residues. The V gene's germline CDR1 is LNHDA and CDR2 SQIVND (reference sequence). CDR3 region: CASSMTGGLRSYEQYF. As DNA, the CDR3 is TGTGCCAGTAGTATGACAGGGGGCCTTCGATCCTACGAGCAGTACTTC.

CDR3 bases: TGTGCCGGCCCCATTGACAGGTTATATGGCTACACCTTC. Translating it yields CAGPIDRLYGYTF. The J gene is TRBJ1-2, the V gene TRBV12-3 or TRBV12-4, with a tentative D call TRBD1 (6 bases). Trimming pared 11 bases from V and 5 bases from J, leaving 18 bases between. This CDR3 is built from 13 residues.

The J gene is TRBJ2-3, the V gene TRBV7-2; 8 bases are a match to TRBD2. Germline loops: CDR1 SGHTA, CDR2 FQGNSA. This CDR3 spans 17 amino acids. Trimming took 5 bases from V and 1 from J; bases not matched to a gene: 11. CDR3 sequence: CASSHKAGVGRTDTQYF. CDR3 sequence (DNA): TGTGCCAGCAGCCATAAAGCGGGGGTGGGTCGCACAGATACGCAGTATTTT.

The CDR3 loop is CATQTGRTDTQYF. The CDR3 nucleotides read TGTGCCACCCAGACAGGGCGCACAGATACGCAGTATTTT. This sequence joins TRBV24-1 and TRBJ2-3; 7 nucleotides line up with TRBD1. CDR3 size: 13 residues. V was pared by 9 bases and J by 1 base, with 3 bases of the junction left unmatched. Per germline, CDR1 KGHDR and CDR2 SFDVKD.

This chain links TRBV7-6 with TRBJ2-1; 10 bases are shared with TRBD2. This CDR3 spans 15 amino acids. Germline lookup yields CDR1 SGHVS and CDR2 FNYEAQ. Losses at the gene ends were 5 bases for V and 2 bases for J; bases not matched to a gene: 3. CDR3 coding DNA: TGTGCCAGCAGCCGGAGCGGGGGGGCCTACAATGAGCAGTTCTTC. Its translation: CASSRSGGAYNEQFF.

The chain uses TRBV7-8 and TRBJ2-7, with 14 bases aligning to TRBD2. Germline CDR1 is SGHVS and CDR2 is FQNEAQ. With 1 base clipped from V and 3 bases from J, the junction kept 5 bases outside the gene matches. The CDR3 covers 17 residues. Here the CDR3 DNA reads TGTGCCAGCAGCTTAGTTGGGACTAGCGGGAGTTTCTACGAGCAGTACTTC. Translation gives CASSLVGTSGSFYEQYF.

This clone was observed a handful of times. The V call is TRBV5-1, the J call TRBJ2-2; D may be TRBD1 (5 bases). This CDR3 spans 15 amino acids. Germline V gives CDR1 SGHRS, CDR2 YFSETQ. V was trimmed by 3 bases and J by 0 bases, leaving 9 bases between them. The CDR3 nucleotides are TGCGCCAGCAGCTATTCGACAGCGAACACCGGGGAGCTGTTTTTT. It codes for CASSYSTANTGELFF. The full variable domain, rest sourced from reference TRBV5-1 and TRBJ2-2, is KAGVTQTPRYLIKTRGQQVTLSCSPISGHRSVSWYQQTPGQGLQFLFEYFSETQRNKGNFPGRFSGRQFSNSRSEMNVSTLELGDSALYLCASSYSTANTGELFFGEGSRLTVL.

The chain has TRBV7-8 and TRBJ2-1, with 10 bases that match TRBD2. Germline CDR1 reads SGHVS; CDR2 reads FQNEAQ. The CDR3 runs to 18 residues. The ends lost 5 bases at V and 0 bases at J; junction bases unmatched: 10. CDR3 in DNA: TGTGCCAGCAGCCGACGGGGGGCTAGCGGGAGCTCCTACAATGAGCAGTTCTTC. The encoded protein is CASSRRGASGSSYNEQFF.

The rearrangement uses TRBV28 and TRBJ2-1, with D perhaps matching TRBD1 (6 bases). Looked up from germline, CDR1 is MDHEN and CDR2 is SYDVKM. Trimming removed 6 bases at V and 0 bases at J, with 9 bases between. The CDR3 is 14 amino acids. In DNA form, the CDR3 reads TGTGCCAGCAGGGCACAGGGCTCCTACAATGAGCAGTTCTTC. It translates to CASRAQGSYNEQFF.

The gene calls are TRBV27 and TRBJ2-7; possibly TRBD1 for D (6 bases). The CDR3 runs to 15 residues. The V gene's germline CDR1 is MNHEY and CDR2 SMNVEV (reference sequence). The V gene lost 4 bases and the J gene lost 0 bases, with 13 bases spanning the gap. The CDR3 here is CASSYRARGSYEQYF. CDR3 nucleotides: TGTGCCAGCAGTTACAGGGCAAGAGGCTCCTACGAGCAGTACTTC.

The J gene is TRBJ2-3, the V gene TRBV7-9; D is unresolved. Looked up from germline, CDR1 is SEHNR and CDR2 is FQNEAQ (reference sequence). The CDR3 totals 14 residues. V lost 1 base, J lost 1 base, and 6 bases lay in between. The CDR3 loop is CASSLGLGTDTQYF. CDR3 sequence (DNA): TGTGCCAGCAGCTTAGGACTGGGCACAGATACGCAGTATTTT.

The V call is TRBV7-7, the J call TRBJ1-1; TRBD1 might be the D (5 bases). The germline V gene encodes CDR1 SSHAT and CDR2 FNYEAQ (reference sequence). Trimming removed 3 bases at V and 4 bases at J, with 9 bases between. The CDR3 covers 13 residues. The CDR3 sequence is CASSLGQGTEAFF. Here the CDR3 DNA reads TGTGCCAGCAGCTTGGGCCAGGGCACTGAAGCTTTCTTT.

The genes are TRBV6-5 and TRBJ2-7, with 9 nucleotides matching TRBD1. The CDR3 extends over 12 amino acids. Trimming took 6 bases from V and 7 from J; bases not matched to a gene: 4. Germline CDR1 reads MNHEY; CDR2 reads SVGAGI. Written as DNA, the CDR3 is TGTGCCAGCAGGTTGGGACAGGGTGAGCAGTACTTC. Translating it yields CASRLGQGEQYF.

The chain uses TRBV9 and TRBJ1-6; TRBD1 is a possible D gene (6 bases). Germline CDR1 is SGDLS and CDR2 is YYNGEE. Trimming took off 4 bases at V and 4 bases at J, with 12 bases between the two ends. The CDR3 sequence is 15 residues long. The CDR3 here is CASSRSTGYNSPLHF. The CDR3 nucleotides are TGTGCCAGCAGCCGTAGTACAGGGTATAATTCACCCCTCCACTTT.